This T cell receptor beta chain was captured by sequencing in a study of blood T cell repertoires in COVID-19. The data were produced by immunoSEQ multiplex PCR, yet TCRdb's version contains in-frame clones alone and is incomplete. The table includes under 13,000 clones, about 85% detected once. Germline V gene lookup returns CDR1 MNHEY and CDR2 SVGAGI. V lost 6 bases and J lost 6, with 11 bases in between. There are 13 residues in the CDR3. This sequence joins TRBV6-5 and TRBJ2-2; D is unclear. The sample was peripheral blood. This TCR came from a man under 40 with active or convalescent COVID-19. In DNA form, the CDR3 reads TGTGCCAGCAGCCAAACTCGTTCCGGGGAGCTGTTTTTT. It is translated as CASSQTRSGELFF.